These 20 T cell receptor beta chains were sequenced from one sample in a study of T cells after posttransplantation cyclophosphamide. Sequencing used immunoSEQ multiplex PCR; TCRdb keeps in-frame clones, though not all of them. This set yields over 25,000 clones and no singletons; the top ten hold approximately 2.6%. Sequencing input: PBMCs. The receptors originated from a woman aged 55-70 years in good health, CMV-negative, and a related stem cell transplant donor.

This clone was seen ten or more times. The chain has TRBV2 and TRBJ2-3; 11 positions agree with TRBD2. J was trimmed by 0 bases and V by 2 bases; bases with no gene match: 10. Looked up from germline, CDR1 is SNHLY and CDR2 is FYNNEI. This CDR3 has 19 amino acids. CDR3 sequence: CASSEFAGTSGPSTDTQYF. CDR3 bases: TGTGCCAGCAGTGAATTTGCCGGGACTAGCGGCCCTAGCACAGATACGCAGTATTTT.

This clone appeared many times. The V gene is TRBV9, the J gene TRBJ2-3; D not certain. The germline V gene encodes CDR1 SGDLS and CDR2 YYNGEE. This CDR3 has 15 amino acids. The V and J ends lost 0 bases and 2 bases respectively, with 10 bases between them. The CDR3 bases are TGTGCCAGCAGCGTAGGTCCCAGATACACAGATACGCAGTATTTT. This encodes CASSVGPRYTDTQYF.

This clone was recorded at least ten times. The V gene is TRBV15, the J gene TRBJ2-2, with TRBD1 matching 7 bases. The CDR3 is 14 residues long. Looked up from germline, CDR1 is LNHNV and CDR2 is YYDKDF (reference sequence). V lost 9 bases and J lost 1; bases outside the gene matches: 5. CDR3 nucleotide sequence: TGTGCCACAAAAGACAGGGAGAACACCGGGGAGCTGTTTTTT. It is translated as CATKDRENTGELFF.

The chain links TRBV27 to TRBJ2-5; TRBD2 matches 8 bases. V shed 3 bases and J 6 bases; nucleotides not matched to a gene: 9. Germline lookup yields CDR1 MNHEY and CDR2 SMNVEV (reference sequence). This CDR3 spans 15 amino acids. CDR3 residues: CASSFGGGGPKTQYF. The CDR3 region has the DNA TGTGCCAGCAGTTTTGGAGGCGGGGGGCCAAAGACCCAGTACTTC.

This clone was seen at least ten times. The chain has TRBV27 and TRBJ1-1, with 8 bases identical to TRBD1. The germline gives CDR1 MNHEY, CDR2 SMNVEV (reference sequence). The V segment lost 3 bases and the J segment 6 bases; nucleotides outside the gene matches: 12. CDR3 length: 16 residues. The CDR3 DNA reads as TGTGCCAGCAGTTTCGTACCGGGACAGGTTCTGCCTGAAGCTTTCTTT. Translation: CASSFVPGQVLPEAFF.

This clone was seen a few times. The chain combines TRBV9 with TRBJ1-2; D is ambiguous. Trimming took 0 bases from V and 4 from J, leaving 10 bases between them. CDR1 is SGDLS and CDR2 is YYNGEE in the germline V gene. The CDR3 runs 14 residues. CDR3 nucleotides: TGTGCCAGCAGCGTAGCACCAGGAACCTATGGCTACACCTTC. This encodes CASSVAPGTYGYTF.

At least ten counts were recorded for this clone. The gene calls are TRBV5-1 and TRBJ1-1, with D perhaps TRBD1 (5 bases). This CDR3 contains 14 residues. Germline V gene lookup returns CDR1 SGHRS and CDR2 YFSETQ. V lost 4 bases and J lost 2, with 12 bases in between. The DNA for the CDR3 is TGCGCCAGCAGCCGACGCCAGGGAAACACTGAAGCTTTCTTT. This codes for CASSRRQGNTEAFF.

This clone has only a few counts. V usage is TRBV12-3 or TRBV12-4 and J usage is TRBJ1-2; possibly TRBD1 for D (6 bases). This CDR3 is 15 amino acids long. V lost 5 bases, J lost 0 bases, and 13 bases lay in between. DNA of the CDR3: TGTGCCAGCAGTCTCCGGGACACTACTAACTATGGCTACACCTTC. This translates into CASSLRDTTNYGYTF.

This chain links TRBV9 with TRBJ2-3; 7 nucleotides align to TRBD2. Trimming cost V 4 bases and J 4 bases; bases outside gene matches: 9. This CDR3 region has 15 residues. Germline V gene lookup returns CDR1 SGDLS and CDR2 YYNGEE. The CDR3 coding sequence is TGTGCCAGCAGCCCGGGGGGTACTACCGCAGATACGCAGTATTTT. Translating it yields CASSPGGTTADTQYF.

This clone has more than one count but fewer than ten. The genes are TRBV28 and TRBJ1-2, with D tentatively TRBD1 (5 bases). CDR1 is MDHEN, CDR2 SYDVKM, per germline. The CDR3 is 16 amino acids. V was pared by 5 bases and J by 7 bases, with 23 bases between. CDR3 protein: CASSAPGGSRARGYTF. The CDR3 bases are TGTGCCAGCAGTGCCCCCGGGGGGTCGCGAGCTCGTGGCTACACCTTC.

This clone occurred many times. The chain combines TRBV7-2 with TRBJ2-1; 8 bases match TRBD2. Germline V lookup: CDR1 SGHTA, CDR2 FQGNSA. CDR3 length: 15 amino acids. V was clipped by 5 bases and J by 6 bases; unmatched bases: 9. CDR3: CASSAGTSSTNEQFF. The CDR3 nucleotides read TGTGCCAGCAGCGCCGGGACTAGTTCGACCAATGAGCAGTTCTTC.

This clone was detected many times. The DNA of the CDR3 is TGTGGTCTCTCCAGGGGGTACAATGAGCAGTTCTTC. Translated, it gives CGLSRGYNEQFF. This chain connects TRBV5-8 to TRBJ2-1; 7 nucleotides align to TRBD1. The CDR3 has 12 residues. Per germline, CDR1 SGHTS and CDR2 YDEGEE.

This clone was detected many times. The rearrangement uses TRBV5-4 and TRBJ2-7; D may be TRBD1 (6 bases). Germline assignment: CDR1 SGHNT and CDR2 YYREEE (reference sequence). The CDR3 extends over 12 amino acids. Trimming left V 4 bases short and J 2 bases short, with 7 bases between. The CDR3 DNA reads as TGTGCCAGCAGCCCAGGGGCCTACGAGCAGTACTTC. It is translated as CASSPGAYEQYF.

This clone was observed at least ten times. The chain couples TRBV5-1 to TRBJ2-5; the match to TRBD2 covers 15 bases. The CDR3 runs to 16 residues. The V gene's germline CDR1 is SGHRS and CDR2 YFSETQ. With 0 bases clipped from V and 5 bases from J, the junction kept 2 bases outside the gene matches. CDR3 amino acids: CASSLAGTSGRETQYF. The CDR3 nucleotides read TGCGCCAGCAGCTTGGCCGGGACTAGCGGGAGGGAGACCCAGTACTTC.

In this sample, this clone turned up many times. This chain connects TRBV7-9 to TRBJ1-5, with D possibly matching TRBD1 (5 bases). The CDR3 extends over 17 amino acids. The germline V gene has CDR1 SEHNR and CDR2 FQNEAQ (reference sequence). The CDR3: CASRLEGGAADLQPQHF. The CDR3 DNA sequence: TGTGCAAGTCGCTTAGAGGGTGGGGCGGCTGACCTGCAGCCCCAGCATTTT.

This clone was detected ten times or more. The chain uses TRBV11-2 and TRBJ2-7; 7 bases are a match to TRBD2. In germline, CDR1 is SGHAT, CDR2 FQNNGV. The CDR3 length is 16 residues. V dropped 1 base and J dropped 1; count of bases not matched to a gene: 7. The CDR3: CASSLGRLADSYEQYF. CDR3 DNA: TGTGCCAGCAGCTTAGGTAGGCTAGCGGATTCCTACGAGCAGTACTTC.

This clone was found many times. The chain employs TRBV4-2 and TRBJ2-5; D call uncertain. The V end was cut by 0 bases, the J end by 4 bases, with 9 bases between. This CDR3 has 14 amino acids. Per germline, CDR1 LGHNA and CDR2 YNFKEQ. The CDR3: CASSQEVAGETQYF. The DNA for the CDR3 is TGTGCCAGCAGCCAAGAGGTGGCTGGAGAGACCCAGTACTTC.

The chain couples TRBV28 to TRBJ2-1; D gene unclear. This CDR3 contains 16 residues. CDR1 and CDR2 (germline): MDHEN, SYDVKM. Trimming took off 3 bases at V and 0 bases at J, with 12 bases between the two ends. CDR3 in amino acids: CASSFLLRTSYNEQFF. The CDR3 coding sequence is TGTGCCAGCAGTTTTCTTCTGCGTACCTCCTACAATGAGCAGTTCTTC.

The sample holds many counts of this clone. This sequence joins TRBV10-3 and TRBJ1-5; 11 positions match TRBD1. Germline V gene data show CDR1 as ENHRY and CDR2 as SYGVKD. Germline trimming cut 8 bases from V and 3 bases from J; bases unmatched to any gene: 6. The CDR3 has 15 amino acids. The CDR3 bases are TGTGCCATCGGGACAGGGGGTGCGAACAATCAGCCCCAGCATTTT. It yields the protein CAIGTGGANNQPQHF.

The chain has TRBV27 and TRBJ1-6; possible D gene TRBD1, 5 bases. Trimming removed 5 bases from V and 7 bases from J, with 12 bases in between. The CDR3 covers 14 residues. The V gene's germline CDR1 is MNHEY and CDR2 SMNVEV (reference sequence). The CDR3 sequence: CASSQVRENSPLHF. The CDR3 bases are TGTGCCAGCAGTCAGGTCAGGGAGAATTCACCCCTCCACTTT.